This record concerns one T cell receptor (beta chain) sequence. Generated by immunoSEQ multiplex PCR, the TCRdb table keeps only in-frame clones and is missing some. Found here are roughly 1,800,000 clones, just under 95% of them singletons; the top ten hold 0.9% to 1.5%. Positive CCR7 selection of CD45RO-negative cells yielded the naive CD8 cells, and terminally differentiated effector memory CD45RA+ cells were excluded. Adult Caucasians living in Nashville, Tennessee made up all of the donors. The V and J ends lost 0 bases and 7 bases respectively, with 11 bases between them. The germline V gene has CDR1 SGDLS and CDR2 YYNGEE. The CDR3 totals 14 residues. The data are from a study of shared clonotypes between healthy human individuals.

The clonotype comes from a man in his late teens or twenties in good health. The chain couples TRBV9 to TRBJ2-1, with a tentative D call TRBD2 (6 bases). The sequencing sample was made of naive CD8+ T cells sorted from blood. This CDR3 is CASSVGASENEQFF. DNA of the CDR3: TGTGCCAGCAGCGTAGGGGCTAGCGAGAATGAGCAGTTCTTC.